The sequence of this TCR beta chain was determined in a study of shared clonotypes between healthy human individuals. Overall study: Donors had three CD4 naive, three CD4 memory, two CD8 naive and one CD8 memory plate apiece.

Original data processing: ImmunoSEQ supplied junction-only sequences lacking quality scores, so filtering was different. Profiling relied on immunoSEQ multiplex PCR, and the TCRdb table lists in-frame clones only, not all of them. V and J calls and clone size come straight from that table; D and trimming were deduced from the DNA. The table has roughly 2.2 million clones, about 90% seen once. Trimming took 4 bases from V and 3 from J, leaving 10 bases between them. The CDR3 totals 14 residues. CDR1 is SGHRS and CDR2 is YFSETQ in the germline V gene. The sample comprised naive CD4+ T cells from PBMCs. Sample subset: CD45RA+ positively selected. The TCR was taken from a young man in good health. Some clones in this sample may be carry-over from other donors' samples. This chain uses TRBV5-1 with TRBJ2-2; D gene uncertain. The CDR3 loop reads CASSLRTYTGELFF. DNA of the CDR3: TGCGCCAGCAGCCTTAGGACCTACACCGGGGAGCTGTTTTTT.